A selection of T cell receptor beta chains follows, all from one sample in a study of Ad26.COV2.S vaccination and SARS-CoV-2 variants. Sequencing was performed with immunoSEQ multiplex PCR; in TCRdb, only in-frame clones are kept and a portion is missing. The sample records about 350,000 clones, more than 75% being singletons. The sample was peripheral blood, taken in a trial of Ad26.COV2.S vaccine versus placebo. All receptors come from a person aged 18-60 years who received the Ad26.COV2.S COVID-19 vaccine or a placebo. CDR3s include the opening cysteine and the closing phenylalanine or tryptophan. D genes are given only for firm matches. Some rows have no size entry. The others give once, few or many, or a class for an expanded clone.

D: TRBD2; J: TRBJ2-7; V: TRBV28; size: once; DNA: TGTGCCAGCAGTACGGGACTAGCGGGGTACGAGCAGTACTTC; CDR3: CASSTGLAGYEQYF
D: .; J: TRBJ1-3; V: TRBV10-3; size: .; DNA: TGTGCCATCAATATAGGGGGTATCTCTGGAAACACCATATATTTT; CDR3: CAINIGGISGNTIYF
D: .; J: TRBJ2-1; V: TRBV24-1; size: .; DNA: TGTGCCACCAGTGAGGGACAACTTCAGTTCTTC; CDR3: CATSEGQLQFF
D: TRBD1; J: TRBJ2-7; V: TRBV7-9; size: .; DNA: TGTGCCAGCAGCTCTTGGACAGGCTCCTACGAGCAGTACTTC; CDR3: CASSSWTGSYEQYF
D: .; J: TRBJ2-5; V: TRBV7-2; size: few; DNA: TGTGCCAGCAGGCGCCCCCGGGGTGGAGAGACCCAGTACTTC; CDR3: CASRRPRGGETQYF
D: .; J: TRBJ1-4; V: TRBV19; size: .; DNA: TGTGCCAGTAGGACCCGGAACGATGAAAAACTGTTTTTT; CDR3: CASRTRNDEKLFF
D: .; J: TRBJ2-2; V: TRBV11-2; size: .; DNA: TGTGCCAGCAGCCTAGGGTGGACAGTCGCGAACACCGGGGAGCTGTTTTTT; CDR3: CASSLGWTVANTGELFF
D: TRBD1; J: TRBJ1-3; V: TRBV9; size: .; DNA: TGTGCCAGCAGCCGGCGGGACAGTCTCTCCTCTGGAAACACCATATATTTT; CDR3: CASSRRDSLSSGNTIYF
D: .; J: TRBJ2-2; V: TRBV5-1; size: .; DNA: TGCGCCAGCAGCTTACAGGGTGTGGACACCGGGGAGCTGTTTTTT; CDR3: CASSLQGVDTGELFF
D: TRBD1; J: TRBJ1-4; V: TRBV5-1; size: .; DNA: TGCGCCAGCAGCGTTCAGGGGGCTACTAATGAAAAACTGTTTTTT; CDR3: CASSVQGATNEKLFF
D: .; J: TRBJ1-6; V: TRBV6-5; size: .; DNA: TGTGCCAGCACCTCTTTGGGGGGGCTAACTTCACCCCTCCACTTT; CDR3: CASTSLGGLTSPLHF
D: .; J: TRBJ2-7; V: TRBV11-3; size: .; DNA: TGTGCCAGCAGCTTAGAGGTCCTATGCTACGAGCAGTACTTC; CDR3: CASSLEVLCYEQYF
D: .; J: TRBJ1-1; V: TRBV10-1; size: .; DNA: TGCGCCAGCAGTGAGTCAGGGAGAACCGACACTGAAGCTTTCTTT; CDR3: CASSESGRTDTEAFF
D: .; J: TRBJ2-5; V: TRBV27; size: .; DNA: TGTGCCAGCAGTGACTCCCCCGGGGAAGAGACCCAGTACTTC; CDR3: CASSDSPGEETQYF
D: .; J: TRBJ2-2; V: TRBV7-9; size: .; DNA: TGTGCCAGCAGCCGAGAAGTGAACACCGGGGAGCTGTTTTTT; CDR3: CASSREVNTGELFF
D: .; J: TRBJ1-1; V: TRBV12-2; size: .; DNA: TGTGCAAGTCGCTTAGGACCCGATTCGTACACTGAAGCTTTCTTT; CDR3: CASRLGPDSYTEAFF
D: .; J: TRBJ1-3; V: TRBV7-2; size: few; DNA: TGTGCCAGCAGCCAGGGACGGACCCTCTCTGGAAACACCATATATTTT; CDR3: CASSQGRTLSGNTIYF
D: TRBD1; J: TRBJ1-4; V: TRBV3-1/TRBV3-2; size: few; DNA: TGTGCCAGCAGCCTGGGGGACAGGGGTCTTAATGAAAAACTGTTTTTT; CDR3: CASSLGDRGLNEKLFF
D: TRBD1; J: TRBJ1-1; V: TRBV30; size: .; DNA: TGTGCCTGGAGTGGACAGGGAAACACTGAAGCTTTCTTT; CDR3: CAWSGQGNTEAFF
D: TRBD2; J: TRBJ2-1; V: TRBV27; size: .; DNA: TGTGCCAGTATGACGGGCGGGAGCACCTACAATGAGCAGTTCTTC; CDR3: CASMTGGSTYNEQFF
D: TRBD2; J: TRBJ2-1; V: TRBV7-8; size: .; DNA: TGTGCCAGCAGCCCCCGCGATTTTTTAGCGGGAGGTGAGCAGTTCTTC; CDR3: CASSPRDFLAGGEQFF
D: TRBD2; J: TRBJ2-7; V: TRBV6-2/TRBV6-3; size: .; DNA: TGTGCCAGCAGTTACCCTGGGACTAGCGGCTACCTCTACGAGCAGTACTTC; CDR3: CASSYPGTSGYLYEQYF
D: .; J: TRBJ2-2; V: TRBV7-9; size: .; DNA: TGTGCCAGCAGCCCCGCTCCCAGCGGCACCGGGGAGCTGTTTTTT; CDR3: CASSPAPSGTGELFF
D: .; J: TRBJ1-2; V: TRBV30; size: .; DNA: TGTGCCTGGATACCCGGAACTAACTATGGCTACACCTTC; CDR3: CAWIPGTNYGYTF
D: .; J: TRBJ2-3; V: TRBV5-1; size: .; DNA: TGCGCCAGCTCAAATCCGTCCTTGGCAGGGTATGGCACAGATACGCAGTATTTT; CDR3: CASSNPSLAGYGTDTQYF